These 5 T cell receptor beta chains came from one sample sequenced in a study of T cell clonality in common variable immunodeficiency. General observations from the study: In common variable immunodeficiency, TCR beta chains reportedly carried fewer deletions and N-nucleotide insertions.

Clones were read by immunoSEQ multiplex PCR, and TCRdb kept only the in-frame ones, dropping some. This repertoire holds 28,000 or so clones, and none appear only once. These receptors lack a known antigen. Sequencing used peripheral blood mononuclear cells. The receptors come from a human donor with common variable immunodeficiency.

Concerning this clone: With the read ending 3 residues before the CDR3 end, the germline J gene is used to fill in that end. The chain employs TRBV7-8 and TRBJ2-5, with D possibly TRBD2 on 5 matching bases. Germline CDR1 is SGHVS and CDR2 is FQNEAQ. This CDR3 spans 14 amino acids. The V end was cut by 0 bases, the J end by 5 bases, with 10 bases between. The CDR3 region is CASSLALVSETQYF. The sequenced part of the CDR3 DNA is TGTGCCAGCAGCTTAGCACTAGTCTCGGAGACC.

This clone was seen repeatedly, ten times or more. The read ends 3 residues before the CDR3 terminus; that terminus is restored from the germline J gene. The chain carries TRBV7-8 and TRBJ2-7, with TRBD1 identical over 9 bases. The trim removed 0 bases at V and 5 bases at J, leaving 5 bases unmatched. The CDR3 consists of 15 residues. Germline V gene lookup returns CDR1 SGHVS and CDR2 FQNEAQ. This CDR3 reads CASSLAGTGSHEQYF. Partial CDR3 DNA: TGTGCCAGCAGCTTAGCTGGGACAGGGTCCCACGAG.

This clone was detected ten times or more. The read ends 3 residues shy of where the CDR3 ends; the end is completed using the germline J gene. The chain recombines TRBV20-1 with TRBJ2-7; D is unresolved. Germline assignment: CDR1 DFQATT and CDR2 SNEGSKA (reference sequence). Between the trimmed V and J ends, which lost 4 bases and 2 bases, there was a span of 12 bases. The CDR3 covers 13 residues. This CDR3 is CSATTHLAYEQYF. The part of the CDR3 DNA that was read is TGCAGTGCTACCACACACCTCGCCTACGAG.

At least ten counts were recorded for this clone. The read ends 3 residues early relative to the CDR3; the germline J gene fills the gap. J is TRBJ2-5 and V is TRBV5-6; weak D call: TRBD1 (6 bases). Germline V gene data show CDR1 as SGHDT and CDR2 as YYEEEE. Trimming left V 2 bases short and J 2 bases short, with 7 bases between. The CDR3 totals 13 residues. The part of the CDR3 DNA that was read is TGTGCCAGCAGCTTTGACAGGCAAGAGACC. Encoded protein: CASSFDRQET. The CDR3 reads in full as CASSFDRQETQYF.

In this sample, this clone turned up many times. The sequence runs out 3 residues before the end of the CDR3; the remainder is reconstructed from the germline J gene. The rearrangement links TRBV19 to TRBJ2-1; 9 positions match TRBD2. Germline V gene lookup returns CDR1 LNHDA and CDR2 SQIVND (reference sequence). The CDR3 spans 15 residues. The trim removed 3 bases at V and 2 bases at J, leaving 2 bases unmatched. Partial CDR3 DNA: TGTGCCAGTAGTATTAGCGGGAGAGCCTACAATGAG. This gives the protein CASSISGRAYNE. The CDR3 in full is CASSISGRAYNEQFF.